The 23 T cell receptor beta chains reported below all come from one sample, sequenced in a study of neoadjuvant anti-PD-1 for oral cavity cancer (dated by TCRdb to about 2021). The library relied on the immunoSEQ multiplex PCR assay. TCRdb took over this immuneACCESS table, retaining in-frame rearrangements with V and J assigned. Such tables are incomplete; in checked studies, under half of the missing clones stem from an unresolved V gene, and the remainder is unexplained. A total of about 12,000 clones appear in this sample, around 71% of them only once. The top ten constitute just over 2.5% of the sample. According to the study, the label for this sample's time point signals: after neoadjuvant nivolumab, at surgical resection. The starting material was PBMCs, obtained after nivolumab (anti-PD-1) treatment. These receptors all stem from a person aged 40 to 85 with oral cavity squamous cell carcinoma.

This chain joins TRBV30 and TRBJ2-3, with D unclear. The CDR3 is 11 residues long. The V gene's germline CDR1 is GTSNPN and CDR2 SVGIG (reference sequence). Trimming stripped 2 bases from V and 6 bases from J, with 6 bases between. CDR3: CAWSLLDTQYF. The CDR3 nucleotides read TGTGCCTGGAGTCTCCTCGATACGCAGTATTTT. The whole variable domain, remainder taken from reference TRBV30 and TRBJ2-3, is SQTIHQWPATLVQPVGSPLSLECTVEGTSNPNLYWYRQAAGRGLQLLFYSVGIGQISSEVPQNLSASRPQDRQFILSSKKLLLSDSGFYLCAWSLLDTQYFGPGTRLTVL.

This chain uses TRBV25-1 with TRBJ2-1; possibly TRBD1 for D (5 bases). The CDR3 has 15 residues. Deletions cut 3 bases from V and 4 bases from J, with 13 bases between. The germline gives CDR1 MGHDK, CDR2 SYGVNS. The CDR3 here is CASSDRQGYYNEQFF. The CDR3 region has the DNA TGTGCCAGCAGTGACCGGCAGGGCTATTACAATGAGCAGTTCTTC.

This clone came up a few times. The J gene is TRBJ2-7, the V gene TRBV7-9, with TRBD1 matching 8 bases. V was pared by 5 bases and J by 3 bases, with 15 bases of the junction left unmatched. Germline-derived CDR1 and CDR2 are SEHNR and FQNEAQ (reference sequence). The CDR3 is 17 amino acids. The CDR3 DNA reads TGTGCCAGCAGCCCCACACTTGGGACAGGACCAGTCTACGAGCAGTACTTC. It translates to CASSPTLGTGPVYEQYF.

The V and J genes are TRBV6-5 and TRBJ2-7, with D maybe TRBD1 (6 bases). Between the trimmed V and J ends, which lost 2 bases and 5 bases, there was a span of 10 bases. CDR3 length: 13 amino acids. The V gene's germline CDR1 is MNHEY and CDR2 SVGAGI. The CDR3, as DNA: TGTGCCAGCAGTTACGGGCAGGGGAACGAGCAGTACTTC. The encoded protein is CASSYGQGNEQYF.

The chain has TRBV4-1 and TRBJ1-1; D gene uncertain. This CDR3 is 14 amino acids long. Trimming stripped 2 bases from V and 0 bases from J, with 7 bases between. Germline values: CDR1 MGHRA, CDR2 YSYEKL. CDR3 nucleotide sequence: TGCGCCAGCAGCCAATGGCAAATGAACACTGAAGCTTTCTTT. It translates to CASSQWQMNTEAFF.

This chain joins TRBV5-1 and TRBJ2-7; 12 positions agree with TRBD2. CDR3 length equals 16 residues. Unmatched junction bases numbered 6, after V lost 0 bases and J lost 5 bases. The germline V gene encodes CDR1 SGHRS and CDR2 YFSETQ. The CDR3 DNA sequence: TGCGCCAGCAGCTTGGCTCGGACTAGCGGGAACGACGAGCAGTACTTC. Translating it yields CASSLARTSGNDEQYF.

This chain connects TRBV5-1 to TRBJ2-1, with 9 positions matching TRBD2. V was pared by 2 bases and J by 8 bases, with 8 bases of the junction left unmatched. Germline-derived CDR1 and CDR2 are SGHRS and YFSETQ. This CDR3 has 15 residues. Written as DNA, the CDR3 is TGCGCCAGCAGCTTAGGGACTAGCATTCGGGATGAGCAGTTCTTC. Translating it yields CASSLGTSIRDEQFF.

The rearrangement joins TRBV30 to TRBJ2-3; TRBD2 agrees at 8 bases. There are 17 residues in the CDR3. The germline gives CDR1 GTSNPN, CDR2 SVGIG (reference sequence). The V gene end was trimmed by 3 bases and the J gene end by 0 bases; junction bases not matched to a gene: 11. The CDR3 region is CAWRVAGGFFSTDTQYF. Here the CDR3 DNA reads TGTGCCTGGAGGGTGGCGGGGGGTTTCTTCAGCACAGATACGCAGTATTTT.

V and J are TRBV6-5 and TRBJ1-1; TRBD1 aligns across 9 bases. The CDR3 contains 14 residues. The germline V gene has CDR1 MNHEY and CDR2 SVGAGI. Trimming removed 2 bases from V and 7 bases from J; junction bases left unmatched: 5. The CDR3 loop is CASSYGQGLGEAFF. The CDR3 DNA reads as TGTGCCAGCAGTTACGGACAGGGGCTAGGTGAAGCTTTCTTT.

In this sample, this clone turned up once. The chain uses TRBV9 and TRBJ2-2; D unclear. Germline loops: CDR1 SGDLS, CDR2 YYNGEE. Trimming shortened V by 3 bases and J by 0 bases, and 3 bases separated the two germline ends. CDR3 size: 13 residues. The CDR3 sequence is CASSGPNTGELFF. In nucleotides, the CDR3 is TGTGCCAGCAGCGGCCCGAACACCGGGGAGCTGTTTTTT. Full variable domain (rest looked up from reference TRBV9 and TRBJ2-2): DSGVTQTPKHLITATGQRVTLRCSPRSGDLSVYWYQQSLDQGLQFLIQYYNGEERAKGNILERFSAQQFPDLHSELNLSSLELGDSALYFCASSGPNTGELFFGEGSRLTVL.

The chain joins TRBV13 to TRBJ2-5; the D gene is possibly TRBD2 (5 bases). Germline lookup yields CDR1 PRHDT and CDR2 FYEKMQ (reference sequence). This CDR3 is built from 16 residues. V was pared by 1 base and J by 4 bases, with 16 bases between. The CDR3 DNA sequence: TGTGCCAGCAGCTTAGAACGAGGGAGTCGCTCAGAGACCCAGTACTTC. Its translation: CASSLERGSRSETQYF. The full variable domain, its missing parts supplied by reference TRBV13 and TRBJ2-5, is AAGVIQSPRHLIKEKRETATLKCYPIPRHDTVYWYQQGPGQDPQFLISFYEKMQSDKGSIPDRFSAQQFSDYHSELNMSSLELGDSALYFCASSLERGSRSETQYFGPGTRLLVL.

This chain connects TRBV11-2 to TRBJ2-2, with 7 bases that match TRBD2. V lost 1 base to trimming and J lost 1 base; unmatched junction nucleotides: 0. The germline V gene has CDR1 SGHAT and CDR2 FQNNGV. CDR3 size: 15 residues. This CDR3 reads CASSLAGGNTGELFF. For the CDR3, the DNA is TGTGCCAGCAGCTTAGCGGGAGGGAACACCGGGGAGCTGTTTTTT.

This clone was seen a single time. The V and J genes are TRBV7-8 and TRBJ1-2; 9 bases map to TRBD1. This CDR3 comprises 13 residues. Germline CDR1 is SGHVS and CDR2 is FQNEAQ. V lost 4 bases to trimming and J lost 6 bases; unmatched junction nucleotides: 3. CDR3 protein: CASSSTGGDGYTF. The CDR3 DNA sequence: TGTGCCAGCAGCTCAACAGGGGGCGATGGCTACACCTTC.

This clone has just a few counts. This CDR3 is CASSQGDYLIRADTQYF. CDR3 nucleotides: TGTGCCAGCAGCCAAGGGGACTACCTCATACGTGCAGATACGCAGTATTTT. The chain employs TRBV14 and TRBJ2-3; 7 bases are shared with TRBD2. The ends lost 1 base at V and 4 bases at J; junction bases unmatched: 11. The CDR3 spans 17 residues. Germline values: CDR1 SGHDN, CDR2 FVKESK.

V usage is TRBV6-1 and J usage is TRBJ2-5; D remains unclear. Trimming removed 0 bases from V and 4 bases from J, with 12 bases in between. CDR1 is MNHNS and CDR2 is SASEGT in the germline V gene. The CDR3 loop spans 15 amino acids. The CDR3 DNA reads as TGTGCCAGCAGTGAAGCGAGCTACGGAGTAGAGACCCAGTACTTC. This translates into CASSEASYGVETQYF.

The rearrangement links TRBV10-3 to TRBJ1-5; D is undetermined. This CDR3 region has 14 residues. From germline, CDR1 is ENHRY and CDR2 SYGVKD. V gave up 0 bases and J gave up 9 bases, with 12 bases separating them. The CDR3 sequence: CAISESRQAGPQHF. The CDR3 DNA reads TGTGCCATCAGTGAGTCGAGGCAGGCGGGGCCCCAGCATTTT.

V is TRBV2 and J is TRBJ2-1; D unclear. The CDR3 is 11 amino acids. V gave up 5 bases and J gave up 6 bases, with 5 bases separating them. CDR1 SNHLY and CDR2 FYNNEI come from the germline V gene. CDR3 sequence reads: CASSPVNEQFF. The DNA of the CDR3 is TGTGCCAGCAGTCCAGTCAATGAGCAGTTCTTC.

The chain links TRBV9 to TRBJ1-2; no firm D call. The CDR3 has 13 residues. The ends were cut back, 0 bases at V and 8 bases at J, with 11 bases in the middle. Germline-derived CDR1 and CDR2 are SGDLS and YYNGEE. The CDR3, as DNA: TGTGCCAGCAGCGTAGGCCAGCGTCAGGGCTACACCTTC. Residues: CASSVGQRQGYTF.

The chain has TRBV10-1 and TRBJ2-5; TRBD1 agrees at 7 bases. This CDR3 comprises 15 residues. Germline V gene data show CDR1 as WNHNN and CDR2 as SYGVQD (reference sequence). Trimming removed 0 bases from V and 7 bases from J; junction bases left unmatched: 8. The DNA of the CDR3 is TGCGCCAGCAGTGAGTCGACAGGGAGAGGTGTGACCCAGTACTTC. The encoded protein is CASSESTGRGVTQYF.

The CDR3 protein is CASSSPSGLHYEQYF. The CDR3 DNA sequence: TGCGCCAGCAGCTCCCCTAGCGGACTCCACTACGAGCAGTACTTC. The chain combines TRBV5-1 with TRBJ2-7; 7 bases fit TRBD2. V shed 3 bases and J 3 bases; nucleotides not matched to a gene: 9. The CDR3 loop spans 15 amino acids. CDR1 is SGHRS and CDR2 is YFSETQ in the germline V gene.

The CDR3 loop reads CASSFQRETQYF. CDR3 nucleotides: TGTGCCAGCAGCTTCCAGAGGGAGACCCAGTACTTC. V is TRBV5-4 and J is TRBJ2-5; D remains ambiguous. Looked up from germline, CDR1 is SGHNT and CDR2 is YYREEE (reference sequence). V dropped 2 bases and J dropped 5 bases, with 7 bases sitting between them. The CDR3 extends over 12 amino acids.

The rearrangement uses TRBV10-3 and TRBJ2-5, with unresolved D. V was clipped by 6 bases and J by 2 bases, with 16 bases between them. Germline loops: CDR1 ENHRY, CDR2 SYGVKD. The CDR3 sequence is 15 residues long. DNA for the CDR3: TGTGCCATCAGCCAAATGGCCCCTCCTCAAGAGACCCAGTACTTC. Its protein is CAISQMAPPQETQYF.

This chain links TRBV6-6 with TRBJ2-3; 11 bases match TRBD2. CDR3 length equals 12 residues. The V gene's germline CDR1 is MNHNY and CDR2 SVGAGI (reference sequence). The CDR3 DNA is TGTGTTACTAGCGGGGGAGCAGATACGCAGTATTTT. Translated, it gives CVTSGGADTQYF.